Sequencing of this TCR beta chain was carried out in a study of long-term antiretroviral therapy in people with HIV. This clone was seen once. Its matching antigen is unknown. It was version v3.0 of the immunoSEQ assay that was run at survey level. For every sample, sequencing targeted roughly 40,000-55,000 T-cell genomes. Assay: immunoSEQ multiplex PCR; the TCRdb copy retains only in-frame clones and omits some. Here the sample spans about 25,000 clones, 70% to 90% being singletons. V lost 1 base to trimming and J lost 3 bases, with 12 bases between them. Germline loops: CDR1 SGHTA, CDR2 FQGNSA. This CDR3 has 15 residues. Study-wide findings and caveats: Repertoire dominance by clones expanded before ART was seen at all time points.

The TCR comes from a man in his fifties with HIV. This sample comprised unsorted PBMCs, obtained 1.2 years after starting antiretroviral therapy. The genes are TRBV7-2 and TRBJ2-5; D is possibly TRBD1 or TRBD2 (5 bases each). CDR3 nucleotide sequence: TGTGCCAGCAGCTTAGACGGGGCAGGGAAAGAGACCCAGTACTTC. Protein product: CASSLDGAGKETQYF.